This T cell receptor beta chain was sequenced for a study of T cell responses to AZD1222 COVID-19 vaccine. Findings and caveats of the study: Spike-specific TCR breadth and depth rose after two AZD1222 doses. Spike-wide vaccine-associated CD4 TCRs dominated at 160-218 and 743-854. Reportedly, nearly half of unique spike TCRs recognized epitopes outside B.1.351/B.1.1.7 mutations. At study baseline, merely more than 5 AZD1222 recipients were seropositive.

Comments on this clone: As yet, its antigen is unknown.

The repertoire was sequenced with immunoSEQ multiplex PCR; TCRdb's copy has only in-frame clones and lacks some. The repertoire includes about 60,000 clones, around nine tenths of them detected once, and less than 7% sits in the top ten. The sample in question was peripheral blood, obtained 28 days after the second dose of the MenACWY control vaccine. The sequence was collected from an adult who received the MenACWY meningococcal vaccine as a control.

In DNA, the CDR3 is TGCAGCGTCCCTTGGGTTCAGGAGGGGACTGAAGCTTTCTTT. Amino acid sequence: CSVPWVQEGTEAFF. The V call is TRBV29-1, the J call TRBJ1-1, with D perhaps TRBD1 (5 bases). CDR1 and CDR2 (germline): SQVTM, ANQGSEA. This CDR3 spans 14 amino acids. Trimming cost V 6 bases and J 5 bases, with 19 bases left between them.